This is a list of T cell receptor beta chains from one sample in a study of shared clonotypes between healthy human individuals. Profiling relied on immunoSEQ multiplex PCR, and the TCRdb table lists in-frame clones only, not all of them. The repertoire holds about half a million clones, with approximately 84% as singletons. Sequencing was done on a sample of PBMCs. These receptors were obtained from a woman in her 40s in good health. Some clones in this sample may be carry-over from other donors' samples. Each CDR3 is given with its conserved first and last residue. D genes are given only for firm matches.

CDR3 protein | D gene | V gene
CASSNRDRGVNTEAFF | TRBD1 | TRBV2
CACATNEKLFF | - | TRBV30
CASKTPDRNTEAFF | - | TRBV28
CASSPDPQANYGYTF | - | TRBV5-1
CSSEGPDTQYF | - | TRBV29-1
CASVLLAGGGDEQFF | TRBD2 | TRBV6-1
CASGLSLSLNTEAFF | - | TRBV7-2
CASSLVRTGGSYEQYF | TRBD1 | TRBV7-2
CASSRLASTDTQYF | TRBD2 | TRBV6-4
CASSPTGQGYEQYF | TRBD1 | TRBV28
CASSPVLAAQDTQYF | TRBD2 | TRBV18
CASSERAGLFSNQPQHF | - | TRBV6-1
CASSLQGQGSEAFF | TRBD1 | TRBV5-1
CAWSAEGQGEETQYF | TRBD1 | TRBV30
CASSRGSGRARWETQYF | TRBD2 | TRBV23-1
CAISETSALNTGELFF | TRBD2 | TRBV10-3
CASSALAGSWTSYEQYF | TRBD2 | TRBV7-9
CASSWGLEEADEQFF | TRBD2 | TRBV11-3
CASSQEPIGLSGNTIYF | - | TRBV4-1
CASRTGQGITEAFF | TRBD1 | TRBV28
CASSLDSVAYNEQFF | - | TRBV7-9
CASSPTGGNEKLFF | - | TRBV5-1
CASSLTPGHGETQYF | - | TRBV7-3
CASRSGLTRETQYF | - | TRBV27
CASSHLLAGDGYEQYF | TRBD2 | TRBV7-9
CASRDRDRSSYEQYF | TRBD1 | TRBV2
CASSSADRLREKLFF | - | TRBV28
CAWSVGGQADSPLHF | - | TRBV30
CASSLSSVQETQYF | - | TRBV7-9
CASSGWDSTEAFF | TRBD1 | TRBV5-6
CASSYRVLNYGYTF | - | TRBV5-6
CASSYSFRGDTEAFF | TRBD1 | TRBV6-5
CASSPPAYYNEQFF | - | TRBV19
CASSLESGFSGELFF | - | TRBV5-1
CASSVLAGDFNNEQFF | TRBD2 | TRBV9
CASSLSWRSSYEQYF | - | TRBV27
CAWRYWGGGNTEAFF | - | TRBV30
CASSLAPLLRLAGEYYEQYF | TRBD2 | TRBV7-2
CASSPNRQNEQFF | - | TRBV27
CSVAGQGYTEAFF | - | TRBV29-1